This is a list of T cell receptor beta chains from one sample in a study of neurological immune-mediated disorders. TCRdb ran MiXCR on the 5' RACE reads and lists one entry per CDR3 protein. The sample carries roughly 48,000 distinct CDR3 sequences, under 30% recorded once. Sequences were obtained from PBMCs. These receptors were collected from a woman aged 70-85 years in good health. Both conserved end residues are part of each CDR3. A D gene is named only where the DNA matches it firmly. A row's size may be missing; if present it is once, few, many or a size class.

d_gene: .; v_gene: TRBV6-1; j_gene: TRBJ1-5; abundance: many; CDR3nt: TGTGCCAGCAGTGAATACGGAGGGAATAGCAATCAGCCCCAGCATTTT; CDR3aa: CASSEYGGNSNQPQHF
d_gene: TRBD2; v_gene: TRBV10-1; j_gene: TRBJ2-7; abundance: many; CDR3nt: TGCGCCAGCAGTGAGGTTGGACTAGCGGGAGTGCAGTACTTC; CDR3aa: CASSEVGLAGVQYF
d_gene: TRBD1; v_gene: TRBV7-2; j_gene: TRBJ2-4; abundance: few; CDR3nt: TGTGCCAGCAGCTTAATGGACAGGGCAACCAAAAACATTCAGTACTTC; CDR3aa: CASSLMDRATKNIQYF
d_gene: .; v_gene: TRBV2; j_gene: TRBJ2-1; abundance: many; CDR3nt: TGTGCCAGCAGTGTCGGGACTTACATTTGGCCGTTCTTC; CDR3aa: CASSVGTYIWPFF
d_gene: TRBD2; v_gene: TRBV6-2/TRBV6-3; j_gene: TRBJ2-5; abundance: many; CDR3nt: TGTGCCAGCAGTTCGGGCGGGAGTGCTCTGGAGACCCAGTACTTC; CDR3aa: CASSSGGSALETQYF
d_gene: .; v_gene: TRBV7-9; j_gene: TRBJ1-5; abundance: many; CDR3nt: TGTGCCAGCGGAGAGGGAAATAGCAATCAGCCCCAGCATTTT; CDR3aa: CASGEGNSNQPQHF
d_gene: .; v_gene: TRBV5-1; j_gene: TRBJ2-3; abundance: few; CDR3nt: TGCGCCAGCAGCCGAAATCCGGGATCGGGGGATACGCAGTATTTT; CDR3aa: CASSRNPGSGDTQYF
d_gene: TRBD2; v_gene: TRBV7-6; j_gene: TRBJ2-2; abundance: many; CDR3nt: TGTGCCAGCAGCCGGACTAGCGGGAGAAACACCGGGGAGCTGTTTTTT; CDR3aa: CASSRTSGRNTGELFF
d_gene: .; v_gene: TRBV20-1; j_gene: TRBJ2-5; abundance: many; CDR3nt: TGCAGTGCCGAGGGGCAGGACCAAGAGACCCAGTACTTC; CDR3aa: CSAEGQDQETQYF
d_gene: .; v_gene: TRBV15; j_gene: TRBJ2-7; abundance: many; CDR3nt: TGTGCCACCAGCAGAGGGACTCCCCTTCGTGAGACCTACGAGCAGTACTTC; CDR3aa: CATSRGTPLRETYEQYF
d_gene: .; v_gene: TRBV7-2; j_gene: TRBJ2-3; abundance: many; CDR3nt: TGTGCCACATCAGCGTTAGGCACAGATACGCAGTATTTT; CDR3aa: CATSALGTDTQYF
d_gene: .; v_gene: TRBV20-1; j_gene: TRBJ1-4; abundance: many; CDR3nt: TGCAGTGCTAGAGATTACAGGGAGGGCGAAAAACTGTTTTTT; CDR3aa: CSARDYREGEKLFF
d_gene: .; v_gene: TRBV29-1; j_gene: TRBJ2-2; abundance: many; CDR3nt: TGCAGCGTTCTGTGGGGGACCGGGGAGCTGTTTTTT; CDR3aa: CSVLWGTGELFF
d_gene: TRBD2; v_gene: TRBV20-1; j_gene: TRBJ2-7; abundance: many; CDR3nt: TGCAGTGCTAGAGATGCGGGGGGATCGTCCTACGAGCAGTACTTC; CDR3aa: CSARDAGGSSYEQYF
d_gene: TRBD2; v_gene: TRBV12-3/TRBV12-4; j_gene: TRBJ2-3; abundance: .; CDR3nt: TGTGCCAGCAGTTTAACTAGCGTCACAGATACGCAGTATTTT; CDR3aa: CASSLTSVTDTQYF
d_gene: TRBD1; v_gene: TRBV12-3/TRBV12-4; j_gene: TRBJ1-1; abundance: many; CDR3nt: TGTGCCAGCAGTCACACCGGGACAGGGGGTGAAGCTTTCTTT; CDR3aa: CASSHTGTGGEAFF
d_gene: .; v_gene: TRBV7-2; j_gene: TRBJ2-2; abundance: few; CDR3nt: TGTGCCAGCAGCTCCTTCGGAGGACGTACCGGGGAGCTGTTTTTT; CDR3aa: CASSSFGGRTGELFF
d_gene: TRBD2; v_gene: TRBV5-1; j_gene: TRBJ2-1; abundance: many; CDR3nt: TGCGCCAGCAGCTTAATGGCCCAAGCGGGGGCATACAATGAGCAGTTCTTC; CDR3aa: CASSLMAQAGAYNEQFF
d_gene: .; v_gene: TRBV19; j_gene: TRBJ2-1; abundance: few; CDR3nt: TGTGCCAGTAGTATCACTATAGATGAGCAGTTCTTC; CDR3aa: CASSITIDEQFF
d_gene: TRBD1; v_gene: TRBV11-3; j_gene: TRBJ1-1; abundance: many; CDR3nt: TGTGCCAGCAGCTTAGTCCCGGACAGGGGTTCGGAGAACACTGAAGCTTTCTTT; CDR3aa: CASSLVPDRGSENTEAFF
d_gene: .; v_gene: TRBV12-3/TRBV12-4; j_gene: TRBJ2-7; abundance: many; CDR3nt: TGTGCCAGCAGTTTGTGGCTCCGAGCCTACGAGCAGTACTTC; CDR3aa: CASSLWLRAYEQYF
d_gene: TRBD2; v_gene: TRBV4-2; j_gene: TRBJ2-3; abundance: many; CDR3nt: TGTGCCAGCAGCCAAGAGCCGTTCGGGGGGGGGAGGATCACAGATACGCAGTATTTT; CDR3aa: CASSQEPFGGGRITDTQYF
d_gene: .; v_gene: TRBV7-8; j_gene: TRBJ2-7; abundance: many; CDR3nt: TGTGCCAGCAGCGCCAGGGGCGCCCCTCCCTACGAGCAGTACTTC; CDR3aa: CASSARGAPPYEQYF
d_gene: TRBD2; v_gene: TRBV7-8; j_gene: TRBJ2-5; abundance: many; CDR3nt: TGTGCCAGCAGCTTATTTACCGGGAGGGCCGGGGCCCAGTACTTC; CDR3aa: CASSLFTGRAGAQYF